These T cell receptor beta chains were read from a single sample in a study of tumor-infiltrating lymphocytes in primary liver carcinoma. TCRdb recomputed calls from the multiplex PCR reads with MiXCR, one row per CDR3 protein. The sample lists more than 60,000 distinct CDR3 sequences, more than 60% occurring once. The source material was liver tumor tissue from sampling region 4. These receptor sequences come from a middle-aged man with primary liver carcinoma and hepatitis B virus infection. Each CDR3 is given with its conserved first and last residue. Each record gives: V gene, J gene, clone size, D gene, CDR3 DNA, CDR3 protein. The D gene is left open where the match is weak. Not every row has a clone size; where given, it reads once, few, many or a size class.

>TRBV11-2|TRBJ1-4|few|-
TGTGCCAGCAGCTCGGGGGCGGAAAAACAGTTTTTT
CASSSGAEKQFF
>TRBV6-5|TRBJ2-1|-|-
TGTGCCAGCAGCAAGCAGGGGAGCTCCTACAATGGGCAGTTCTTC
CASSKQGSSYNGQFF
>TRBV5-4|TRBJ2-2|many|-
TGTGCCAGCAGCCGTCCCGGGACGGGAAACACCGGGGAGCTGTTTTTT
CASSRPGTGNTGELFF
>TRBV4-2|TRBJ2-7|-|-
TGTGCCAGCAGCCAAGTATTGGGCGACTACGAGCAGTACTTC
CASSQVLGDYEQYF
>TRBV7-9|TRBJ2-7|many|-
TGTGCCAGCAGCTTAGAAGGGCCCTTATCCTACGAGCAGTACTTC
CASSLEGPLSYEQYF
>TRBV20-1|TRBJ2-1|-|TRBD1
TGCAGTGCTAGGTCGTCAGGGGGCAATGAGCAGTTCTTC
CSARSSGGNEQFF
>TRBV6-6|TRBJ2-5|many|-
TGTGCCAGCAGTTGGGGAGCGAAAGAGACCCAGTACTTC
CASSWGAKETQYF
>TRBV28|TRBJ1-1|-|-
TGTGCCAGAAGTTCCCCACAGGGAGCCACTGAGGCTTTCTTT
CARSSPQGATEAFF
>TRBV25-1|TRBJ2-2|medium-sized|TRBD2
TGTGCCAGCAAAGGACTAGCGGGAGGGAACACCGGGGAGCTGTTTTTT
CASKGLAGGNTGELFF
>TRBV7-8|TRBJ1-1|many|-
TGTGCCAGCTCGAGGGGCGGCACTGAAGCTTTCTTT
CASSRGGTEAFF
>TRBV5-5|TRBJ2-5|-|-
TGTGCCGGCACCACTGCTGCGCATACAGGAGGGCAGACCCAGTACTTC
CAGTTAAHTGGQTQYF
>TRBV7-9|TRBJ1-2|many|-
TGTGCCAGCAGCCCTACAACAGCCTATGGCTACACCTTC
CASSPTTAYGYTF
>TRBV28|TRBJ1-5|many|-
TGTGCCAGCAGTTTAGCAGGGGGCAATCAGCCCCAGCATTTT
CASSLAGGNQPQHF
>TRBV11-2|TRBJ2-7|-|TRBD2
TGTGCCAGCAGCTTATCCGTTGGACTAGCGGGAGGGGGGTACAAGCATTATTTC
CASSLSVGLAGGGYKHYF
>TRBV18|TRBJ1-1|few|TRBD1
TGTGCCAGCTCGTTTGGGACAGGCGCTTACACTGAAGCTTTCTTT
CASSFGTGAYTEAFF
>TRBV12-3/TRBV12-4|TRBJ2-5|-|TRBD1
TGTGCCAACAGTCGGGGACAGGCCGGGACCCAGTACTTC
CANSRGQAGTQYF
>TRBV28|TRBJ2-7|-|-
TGTGCCAGCAGTTTGGGTCCAGGGAGAGGGCTGGGGGCCTACGAGCAGTACTTC
CASSLGPGRGLGAYEQYF
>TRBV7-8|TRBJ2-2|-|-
TGTGCCAGCAGCGACGAAGCAGCGGGTACCGGGGAGCTGTTTTTT
CASSDEAAGTGELFF
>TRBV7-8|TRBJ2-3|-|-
TGTGCCAGCAGCTTAGGACTAGGCACAGATACGCCGTATTTC
CASSLGLGTDTPYF
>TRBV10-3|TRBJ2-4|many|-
TGTGCCATCAGTGAGTCGCAGGGGTCCGTAGCCAAAAACATTCAGTACTTC
CAISESQGSVAKNIQYF
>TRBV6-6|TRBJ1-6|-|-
TGTGCCAGCATTATGACCGGAGAAGGCTCACACCTCCACTTT
CASIMTGEGSHLHF
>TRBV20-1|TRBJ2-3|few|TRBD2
TGCAGTGCTAGCCAGTCTAGCGGGAGTATGGATACGCAGTATTTT
CSASQSSGSMDTQYF
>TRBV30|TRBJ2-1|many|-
TGTGCCTGGAGTGTACGGGGTAATGAGCAGTTCTTC
CAWSVRGNEQFF
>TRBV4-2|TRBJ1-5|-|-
TGTGCCGGCAGCCCTGGAGGAGGTGACAATCAGCCCCAGCATTTT
CAGSPGGGDNQPQHF
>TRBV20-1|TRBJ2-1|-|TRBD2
TGCAGTGCCGCCTCGGGGGGGGAAGGTCGCGATGTGCAGTCCTTC
CSAASGGEGRDVQSF
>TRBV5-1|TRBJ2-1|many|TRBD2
TGCGCCAGCAGTCCAGGACTAGCGGGAGTCGGTCGTAGCAATGAGCAGTTCTTC
CASSPGLAGVGRSNEQFF
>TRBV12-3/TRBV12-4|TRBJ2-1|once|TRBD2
TGTGCCAGCAGTCCCCAGGTGGGAGGGTCAGGGAATGAGCAGTTCTTC
CASSPQVGGSGNEQFF
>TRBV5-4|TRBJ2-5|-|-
TGTGCCAGCAGCTTGGAAAGGGGGATAGGGGAGACCCAGTACTTC
CASSLERGIGETQYF
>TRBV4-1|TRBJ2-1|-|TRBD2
TGCGTCAGCAACCAAGCGGGAGGTGAGCAGTTCTTC
CVSNQAGGEQFF
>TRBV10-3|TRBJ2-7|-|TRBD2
TGTGACATCAGGGAAGGGACTAGCGGAACCTACGAGCAGTATTTC
CDIREGTSGTYEQYF
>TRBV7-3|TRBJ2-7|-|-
TGTGTCAGCAGCTCCCTGGCCGGCTACGAGCAGTACTTC
CVSSSLAGYEQYF
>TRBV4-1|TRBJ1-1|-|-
TGCGCTGGCAGCCAGGGGAAAGGTGAAGCTTTCTTT
CAGSQGKGEAFF
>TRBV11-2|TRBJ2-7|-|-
TGTGCCGGCACCCTATCTGTGGGGATATCCTACGAGCAGTACTTC
CAGTLSVGISYEQYF
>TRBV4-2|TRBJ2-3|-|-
TGTACCAGCAGCCAAGAACAGCCGGGTACGCAGTATTTT
CTSSQEQPGTQYF
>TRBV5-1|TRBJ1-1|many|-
TGCGCCAGCAGGTCCCTCACGGGGGTTGGGAACACTGAAGCTTTCTTT
CASRSLTGVGNTEAFF
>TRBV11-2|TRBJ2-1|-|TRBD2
TGTGCCAGCAGCTTTACTCGACTAGCGGGAGAAGCCTACAATGAGCAGTTCTTC
CASSFTRLAGEAYNEQFF
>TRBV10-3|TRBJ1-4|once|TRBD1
TGTGCCATCAGTGAGTCGGTCTCGGGACAGGACTTGAACGAAAAACTGTTTTTT
CAISESVSGQDLNEKLFF
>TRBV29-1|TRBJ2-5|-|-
TGCAGCGTCGCCTGGACAGCTAGGCAAGAGACCCAGTACTTC
CSVAWTARQETQYF
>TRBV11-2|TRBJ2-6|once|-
TGTGTCAGTAGCTTAGAAGGGTCAGGGGCCAACGTCCTGACTTTC
CVSSLEGSGANVLTF
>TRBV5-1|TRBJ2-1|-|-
TGCACCAGCAGTTCCCCCATGAATAATGAGCAGTTCTTC
CTSSSPMNNEQFF
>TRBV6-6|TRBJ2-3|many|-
TGTGCCAGCAGCCATGGGCCCAGAACCGTAGATACGCAGTATTTT
CASSHGPRTVDTQYF
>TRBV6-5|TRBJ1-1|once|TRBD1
TGTGCCAGCAGACTGACAGGGTCGAACACTGAAGCTTTCTTT
CASRLTGSNTEAFF
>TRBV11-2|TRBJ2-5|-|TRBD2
TGTGCCAGCAGCTTATCCGTTGGACTAGCGGGAGGGGAGTATGAGCAGTATTTC
CASSLSVGLAGGEYEQYF
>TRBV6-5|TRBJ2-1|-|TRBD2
TGTGCCAATAGTCCCGGGACTAGCGGGAGGGCCGGCGCCTACGATGAGCAGTTCTTC
CANSPGTSGRAGAYDEQFF
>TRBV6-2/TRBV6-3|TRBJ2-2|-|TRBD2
TGCACCACCATGACTAGCGGAGGGTCGGGGGAGCTGTTTTTT
CTTMTSGGSGELFF
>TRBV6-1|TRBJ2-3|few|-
TGTTTCAGCAGTCGACGGGACCATACGCAGTATTTT
CFSSRRDHTQYF
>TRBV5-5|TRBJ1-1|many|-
TGTGCCAGCAGCTTGGTCCCAGAGAACACTGAAGCTTTCTTT
CASSLVPENTEAFF
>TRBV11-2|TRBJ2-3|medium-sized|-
TGTGCCAGCAGCTTGTACGGGGCAGATACGCAGTATTTT
CASSLYGADTQYF
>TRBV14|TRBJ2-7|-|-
TGTGCCGGCAGCCGACAGATAGGGAGGGAGCAGTACTTC
CAGSRQIGREQYF
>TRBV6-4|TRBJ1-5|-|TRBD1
TGTGCCAGCAGTGACCTCAACCCGGACAGGGAGGAGGACAGCAATCAGCCCCAGCATTTT
CASSDLNPDREEDSNQPQHF
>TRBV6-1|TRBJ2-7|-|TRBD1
TGTACCAGCAGTGAACTCGGACAGGCCTACGAGCAGTACTTC
CTSSELGQAYEQYF
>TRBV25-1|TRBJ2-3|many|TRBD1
TGTGCCAGCAGCTCACTAGGGACAGGGCGACGAACAGATACGCAGTATTTT
CASSSLGTGRRTDTQYF
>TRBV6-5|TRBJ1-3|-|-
TGTGTCAGCAGTTTGGGGACTTCAATTGGAAACACCATATATTTT
CVSSLGTSIGNTIYF
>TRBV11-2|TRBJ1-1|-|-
TGTGCCAGCAGCTTAGCAGGATCCTCGAACATTGATGCTTTCTTT
CASSLAGSSNIDAFF